The clone carrying this T cell receptor (beta chain) was detected only a few times. The antigen remains unidentified. Use of 60 Vbeta and 13 Jbeta primers characterized the PCR. Here immunoSEQ multiplex PCR was the method, and the copy in TCRdb shows in-frame clones only, minus some. The repertoire holds about 87,000 clones, with around 8% as singletons. The record originates from a study of cytomegalovirus exposure and HLA in healthy donors. Overall study context: Among the 400 or so donors who were genotyped, roughly 85% fell in the genetic ancestry cluster that is associated with self-reported Caucasian donors. General study results and limits: Three of the chains that were CMV-associated were confirmed in vitro to be specific for CMV antigens. The listing of 150 to 200 TCR beta chains classed them as cytomegalovirus-associated.

V lost 3 bases, J lost 2 bases, and 5 bases stayed unmatched. Germline CDR1 SNHLY, CDR2 FYNNEI. The CDR3 totals 15 residues. The source is a middle-aged man in good health and CMV-seronegative. What was sequenced was PBMCs. The chain carries TRBV2 and TRBJ1-2, with 8 nucleotides matching TRBD1. The CDR3 DNA sequence: TGTGCCAGCAGTGAGTCGGCAGGGGGCAACTATGGCTACACCTTC. Its protein is CASSESAGGNYGYTF.